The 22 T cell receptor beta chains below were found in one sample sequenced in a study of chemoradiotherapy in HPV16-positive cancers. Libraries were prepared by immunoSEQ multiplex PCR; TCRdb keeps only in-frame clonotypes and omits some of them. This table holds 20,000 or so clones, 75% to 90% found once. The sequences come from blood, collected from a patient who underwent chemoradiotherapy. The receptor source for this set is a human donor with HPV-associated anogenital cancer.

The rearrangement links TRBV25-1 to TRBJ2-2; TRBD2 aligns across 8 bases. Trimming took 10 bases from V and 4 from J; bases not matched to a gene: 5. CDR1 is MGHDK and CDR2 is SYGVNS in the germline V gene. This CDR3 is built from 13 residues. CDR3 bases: TGTGCCACTCGACGGGGGGGCACCGGGGAGCTGTTTTTT. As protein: CATRRGGTGELFF.

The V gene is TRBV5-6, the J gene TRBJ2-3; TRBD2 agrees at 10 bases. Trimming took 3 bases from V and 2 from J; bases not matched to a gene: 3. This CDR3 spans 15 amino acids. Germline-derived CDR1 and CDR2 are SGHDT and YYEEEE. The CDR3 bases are TGTGCCAGCAGCTCGACTAGCGGGTACACAGATACGCAGTATTTT. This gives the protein CASSSTSGYTDTQYF.

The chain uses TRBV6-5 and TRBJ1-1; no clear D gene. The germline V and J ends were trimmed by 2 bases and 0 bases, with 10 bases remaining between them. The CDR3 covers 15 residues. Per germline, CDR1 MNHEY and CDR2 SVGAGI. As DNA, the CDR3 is TGTGCCAGCAGTTACGGGGTAACCATGAACACTGAAGCTTTCTTT. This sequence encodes CASSYGVTMNTEAFF.

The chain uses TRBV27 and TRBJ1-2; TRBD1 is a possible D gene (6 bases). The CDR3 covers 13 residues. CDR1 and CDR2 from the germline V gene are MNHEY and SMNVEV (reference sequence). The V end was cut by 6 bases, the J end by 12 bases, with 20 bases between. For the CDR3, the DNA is TGTGCCAGCAGCGAGACCACAGGACAGCCCCACACCTTC. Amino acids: CASSETTGQPHTF.

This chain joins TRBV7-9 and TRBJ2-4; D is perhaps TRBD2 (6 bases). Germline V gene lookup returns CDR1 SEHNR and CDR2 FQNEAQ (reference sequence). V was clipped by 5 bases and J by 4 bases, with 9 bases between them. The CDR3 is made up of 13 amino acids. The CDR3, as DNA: TGTGCCAGCAGCCTTGCGGGGAAAAACATTCAGTACTTC. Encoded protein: CASSLAGKNIQYF. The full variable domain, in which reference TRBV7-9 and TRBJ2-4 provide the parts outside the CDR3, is DTGVSQNPRHKITKRGQNVTFRCDPISEHNRLYWYRQTLGQGPEFLTYFQNEAQLEKSRLLSDRFSAERPKGSFSTLEIQRTEQGDSAMYLCASSLAGKNIQYFGAGTRLSVL.

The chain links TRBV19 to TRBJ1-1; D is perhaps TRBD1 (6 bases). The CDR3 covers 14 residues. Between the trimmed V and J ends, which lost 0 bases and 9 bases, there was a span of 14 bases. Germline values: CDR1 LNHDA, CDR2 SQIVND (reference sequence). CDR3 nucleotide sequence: TGTGCCAGTAGTATAGATACCAGGGGCGGAAAAGCTTTCTTT. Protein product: CASSIDTRGGKAFF.

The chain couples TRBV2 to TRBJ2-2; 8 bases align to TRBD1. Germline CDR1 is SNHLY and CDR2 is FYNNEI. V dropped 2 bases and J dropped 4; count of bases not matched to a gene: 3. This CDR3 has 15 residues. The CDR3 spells CASSEQGASTGELFF. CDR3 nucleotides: TGTGCCAGCAGTGAACAGGGGGCGAGCACCGGGGAGCTGTTTTTT.

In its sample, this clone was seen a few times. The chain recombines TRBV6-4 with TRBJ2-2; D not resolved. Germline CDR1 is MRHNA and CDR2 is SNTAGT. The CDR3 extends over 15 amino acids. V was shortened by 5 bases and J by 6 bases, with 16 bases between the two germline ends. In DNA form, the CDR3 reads TGTGCCAGCAGTAGTGAAATCGGGTACGCCGGGGAGCTGTTTTTT. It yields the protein CASSSEIGYAGELFF.

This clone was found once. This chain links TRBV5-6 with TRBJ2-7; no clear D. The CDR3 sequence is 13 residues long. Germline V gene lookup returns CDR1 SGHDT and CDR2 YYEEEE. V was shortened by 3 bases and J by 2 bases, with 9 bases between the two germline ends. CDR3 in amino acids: CASSSDRTYEQYF. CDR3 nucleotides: TGTGCCAGCAGCTCGGACCGAACCTACGAGCAGTACTTC.

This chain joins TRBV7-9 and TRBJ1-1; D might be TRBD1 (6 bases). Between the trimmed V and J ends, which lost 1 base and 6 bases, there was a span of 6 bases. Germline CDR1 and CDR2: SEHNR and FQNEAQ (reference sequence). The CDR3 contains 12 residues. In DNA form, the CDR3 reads TGTGCCAGCAGCTTAGGGGGGCCTGAAGCTTTCTTT. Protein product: CASSLGGPEAFF.

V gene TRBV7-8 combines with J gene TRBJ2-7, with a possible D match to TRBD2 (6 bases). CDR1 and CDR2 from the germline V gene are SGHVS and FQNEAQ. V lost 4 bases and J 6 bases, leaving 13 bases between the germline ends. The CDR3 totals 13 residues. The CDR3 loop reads CASSSIKEGEQYF. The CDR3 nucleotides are TGTGCCAGCAGCTCCATTAAGGAGGGCGAGCAGTACTTC.

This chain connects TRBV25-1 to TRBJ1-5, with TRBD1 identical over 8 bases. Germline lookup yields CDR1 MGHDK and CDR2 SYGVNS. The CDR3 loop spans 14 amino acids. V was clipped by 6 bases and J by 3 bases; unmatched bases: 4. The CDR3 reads CASRGDRLNQPQHF. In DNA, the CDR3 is TGTGCCAGCAGGGGGGACAGGCTCAATCAGCCCCAGCATTTT.

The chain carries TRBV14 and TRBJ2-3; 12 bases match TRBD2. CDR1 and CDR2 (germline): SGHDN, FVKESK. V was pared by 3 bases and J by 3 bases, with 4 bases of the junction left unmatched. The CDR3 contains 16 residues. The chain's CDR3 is CASSQETSGRTDTQYF. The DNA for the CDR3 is TGTGCCAGCAGCCAGGAGACTAGCGGGAGAACAGATACGCAGTATTTT.

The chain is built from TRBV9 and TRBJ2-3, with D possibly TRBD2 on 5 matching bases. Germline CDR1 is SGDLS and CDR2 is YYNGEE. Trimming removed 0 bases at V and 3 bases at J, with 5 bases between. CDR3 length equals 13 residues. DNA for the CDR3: TGTGCCAGCAGCGTAGCGGGAACAGATACGCAGTATTTT. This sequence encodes CASSVAGTDTQYF.

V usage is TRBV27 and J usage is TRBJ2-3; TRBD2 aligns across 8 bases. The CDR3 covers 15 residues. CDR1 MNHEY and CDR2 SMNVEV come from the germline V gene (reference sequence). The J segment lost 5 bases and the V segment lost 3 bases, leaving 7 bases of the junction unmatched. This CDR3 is CASSFNGRAGDTQYF. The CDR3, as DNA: TGTGCCAGCAGTTTCAACGGGAGGGCCGGAGATACGCAGTATTTT.

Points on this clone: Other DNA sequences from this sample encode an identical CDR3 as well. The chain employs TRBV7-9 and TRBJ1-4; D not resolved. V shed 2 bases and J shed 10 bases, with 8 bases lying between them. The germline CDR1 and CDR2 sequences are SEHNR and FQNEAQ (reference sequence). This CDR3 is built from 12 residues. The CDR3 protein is CASSLTSRKLFF. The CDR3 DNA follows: TGTGCCAGCAGCTTAACCTCTAGAAAACTGTTTTTT.

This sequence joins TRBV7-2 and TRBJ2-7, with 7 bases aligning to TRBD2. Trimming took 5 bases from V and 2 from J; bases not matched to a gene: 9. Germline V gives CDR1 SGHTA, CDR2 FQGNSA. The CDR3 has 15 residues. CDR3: CASSPEGGGAYEQYF. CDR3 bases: TGTGCCAGCAGCCCAGAGGGCGGGGGTGCCTACGAGCAGTACTTC.

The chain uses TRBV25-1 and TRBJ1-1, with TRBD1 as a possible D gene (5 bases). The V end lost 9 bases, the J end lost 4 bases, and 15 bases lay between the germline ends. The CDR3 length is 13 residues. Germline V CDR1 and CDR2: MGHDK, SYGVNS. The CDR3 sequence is CASREAGPTEAFF. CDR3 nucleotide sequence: TGTGCCAGTAGAGAGGCGGGGCCCACTGAAGCTTTCTTT.

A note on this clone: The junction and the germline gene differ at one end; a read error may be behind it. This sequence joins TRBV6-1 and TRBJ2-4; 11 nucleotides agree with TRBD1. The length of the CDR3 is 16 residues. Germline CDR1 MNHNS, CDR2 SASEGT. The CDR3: CASSDRDRGAKDIQYF. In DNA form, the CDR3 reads TGTGCCAGCAGTGACCGGGACAGGGGGGCCAAAGACATTCAGTACTTC.

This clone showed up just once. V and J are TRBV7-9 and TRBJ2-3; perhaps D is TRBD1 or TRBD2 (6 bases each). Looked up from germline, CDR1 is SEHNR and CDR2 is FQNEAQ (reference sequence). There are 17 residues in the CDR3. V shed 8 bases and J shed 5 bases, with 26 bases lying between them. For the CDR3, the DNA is TGTGCCAGCGGCGTAGGGGGTAGCGGTGGAAAGGGAGATACGCAGTATTTT. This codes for CASGVGGSGGKGDTQYF.

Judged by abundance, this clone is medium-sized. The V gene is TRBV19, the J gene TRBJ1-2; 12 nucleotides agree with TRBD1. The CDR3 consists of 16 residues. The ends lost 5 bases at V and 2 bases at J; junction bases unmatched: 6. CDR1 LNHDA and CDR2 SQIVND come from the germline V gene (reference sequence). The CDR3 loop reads CASSAGTGGSNYGYTF. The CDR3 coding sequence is TGTGCCAGTAGTGCCGGGACAGGGGGCTCCAACTATGGCTACACCTTC.

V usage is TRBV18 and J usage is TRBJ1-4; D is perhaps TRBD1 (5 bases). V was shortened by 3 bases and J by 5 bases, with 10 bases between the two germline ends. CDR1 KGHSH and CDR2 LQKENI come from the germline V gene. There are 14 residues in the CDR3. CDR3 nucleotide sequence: TGTGCCAGCTCACCGGGACGGCCGAATGAAAAACTGTTTTTT. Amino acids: CASSPGRPNEKLFF.